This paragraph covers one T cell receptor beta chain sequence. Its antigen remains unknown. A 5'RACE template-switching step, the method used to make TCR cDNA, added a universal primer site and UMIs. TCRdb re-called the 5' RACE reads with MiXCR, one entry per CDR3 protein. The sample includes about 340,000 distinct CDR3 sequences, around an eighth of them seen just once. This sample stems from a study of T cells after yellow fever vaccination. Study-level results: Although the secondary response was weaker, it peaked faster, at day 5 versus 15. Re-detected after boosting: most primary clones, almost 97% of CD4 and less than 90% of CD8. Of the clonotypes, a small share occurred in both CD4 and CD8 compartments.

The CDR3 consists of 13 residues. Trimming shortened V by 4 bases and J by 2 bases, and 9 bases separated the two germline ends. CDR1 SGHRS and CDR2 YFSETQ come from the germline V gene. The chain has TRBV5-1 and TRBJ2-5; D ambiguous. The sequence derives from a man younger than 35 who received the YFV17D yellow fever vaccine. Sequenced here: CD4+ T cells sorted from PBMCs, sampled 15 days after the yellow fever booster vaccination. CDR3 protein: CASSPSEQETQYF. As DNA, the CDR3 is TGCGCCAGCAGCCCCTCAGAGCAAGAGACCCAGTACTTC.